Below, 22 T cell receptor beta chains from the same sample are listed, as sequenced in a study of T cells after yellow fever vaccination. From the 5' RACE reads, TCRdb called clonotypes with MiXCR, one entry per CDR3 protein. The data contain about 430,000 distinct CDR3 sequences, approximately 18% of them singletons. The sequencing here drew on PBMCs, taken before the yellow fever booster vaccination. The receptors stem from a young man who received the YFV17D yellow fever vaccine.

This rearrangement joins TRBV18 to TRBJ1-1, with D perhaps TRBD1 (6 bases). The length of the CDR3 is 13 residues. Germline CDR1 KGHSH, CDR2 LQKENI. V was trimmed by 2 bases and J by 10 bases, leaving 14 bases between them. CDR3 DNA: TGTGCCAGCTCACCATACAGGGCCAGCGGAGCTTTCTTT. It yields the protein CASSPYRASGAFF. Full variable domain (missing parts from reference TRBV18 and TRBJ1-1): NAGVMQNPRHLVRRRGQEARLRCSPMKGHSHVYWYRQLPEEGLKFMVYLQKENIIDESGMPKERFSAEFPKEGPSILRIQQVVRGDSAAYFCASSPYRASGAFFGQGTRLTVV.

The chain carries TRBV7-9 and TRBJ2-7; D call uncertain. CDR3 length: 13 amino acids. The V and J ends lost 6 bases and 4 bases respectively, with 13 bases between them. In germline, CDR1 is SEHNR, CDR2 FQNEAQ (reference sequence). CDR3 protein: CASRGPTDYEQYV. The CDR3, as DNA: TGTGCCAGCAGGGGCCCCACTGATTACGAGCAGTACGTC.

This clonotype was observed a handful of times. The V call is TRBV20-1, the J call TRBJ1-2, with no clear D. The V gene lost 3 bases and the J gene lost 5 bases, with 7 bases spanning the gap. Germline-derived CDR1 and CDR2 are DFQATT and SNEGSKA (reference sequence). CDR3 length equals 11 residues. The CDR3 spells CSASEAYGYTF. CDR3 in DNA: TGCAGTGCTAGTGAGGCGTATGGCTACACCTTC.

The CDR3 region is CSARDGGLGNEQFF. The DNA for the CDR3 is TGCAGTGCTAGAGATGGGGGGCTCGGCAATGAGCAGTTCTTC. J is TRBJ2-1 and V is TRBV20-1; D may be TRBD1 or TRBD2 (6 bases each). This CDR3 region has 14 residues. The V gene lost 0 bases and the J gene lost 6 bases, with 12 bases spanning the gap. Per the germline V gene, CDR1 is DFQATT and CDR2 is SNEGSKA (reference sequence).

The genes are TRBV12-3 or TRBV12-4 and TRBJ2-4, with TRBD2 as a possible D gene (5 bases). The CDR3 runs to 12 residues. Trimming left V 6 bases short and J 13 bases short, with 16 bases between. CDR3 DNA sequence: TGTGCCAGCAGCCCAGGACTTCCTCCGCAGTACTTC. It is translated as CASSPGLPPQYF.

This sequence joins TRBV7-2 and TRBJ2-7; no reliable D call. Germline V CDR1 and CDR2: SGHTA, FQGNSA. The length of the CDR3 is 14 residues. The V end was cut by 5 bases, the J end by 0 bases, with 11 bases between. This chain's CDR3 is CASSGLGNSYEQYF. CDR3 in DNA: TGTGCCAGCAGCGGGTTAGGCAACTCCTACGAGCAGTACTTC.

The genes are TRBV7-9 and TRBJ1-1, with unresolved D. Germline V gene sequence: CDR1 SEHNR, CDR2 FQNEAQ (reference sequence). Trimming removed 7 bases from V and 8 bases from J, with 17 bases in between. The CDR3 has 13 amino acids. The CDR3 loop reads CASTTSGPREAFF. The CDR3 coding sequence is TGTGCCAGCACCACCTCCGGGCCTAGGGAAGCTTTCTTT. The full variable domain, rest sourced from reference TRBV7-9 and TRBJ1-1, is DTGVSQNPRHKITKRGQNVTFRCDPISEHNRLYWYRQTLGQGPEFLTYFQNEAQLEKSRLLSDRFSAERPKGSFSTLEIQRTEQGDSAMYLCASTTSGPREAFFGQGTRLTVV.

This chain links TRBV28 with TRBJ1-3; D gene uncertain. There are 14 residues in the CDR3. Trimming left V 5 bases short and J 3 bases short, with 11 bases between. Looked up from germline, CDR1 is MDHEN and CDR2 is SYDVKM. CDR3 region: CASSRAGIGNTIYF. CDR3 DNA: TGTGCCAGCAGTCGGGCAGGCATTGGAAACACCATATATTTT.

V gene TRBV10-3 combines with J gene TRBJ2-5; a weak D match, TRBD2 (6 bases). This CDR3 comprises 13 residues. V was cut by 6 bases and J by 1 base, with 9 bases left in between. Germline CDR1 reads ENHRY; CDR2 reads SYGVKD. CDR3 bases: TGTGCCATCAGGCGGGGCACCCAAGAGACCCAGTACTTC. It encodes CAIRRGTQETQYF.

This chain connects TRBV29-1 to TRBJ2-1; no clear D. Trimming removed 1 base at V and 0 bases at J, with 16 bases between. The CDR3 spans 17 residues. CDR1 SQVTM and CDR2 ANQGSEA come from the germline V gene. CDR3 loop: CSVEGLSGASSYNEQFF. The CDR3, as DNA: TGCAGCGTTGAAGGATTGTCCGGAGCCAGCTCCTACAATGAGCAGTTCTTC.

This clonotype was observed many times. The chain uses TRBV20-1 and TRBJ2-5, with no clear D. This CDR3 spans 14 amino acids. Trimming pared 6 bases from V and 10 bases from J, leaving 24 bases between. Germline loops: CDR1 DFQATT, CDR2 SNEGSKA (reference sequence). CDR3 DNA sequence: TGCAGTGCCCAGAGGCGGTTGGCCTCTATTGGCCAGTACTTC. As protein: CSAQRRLASIGQYF.

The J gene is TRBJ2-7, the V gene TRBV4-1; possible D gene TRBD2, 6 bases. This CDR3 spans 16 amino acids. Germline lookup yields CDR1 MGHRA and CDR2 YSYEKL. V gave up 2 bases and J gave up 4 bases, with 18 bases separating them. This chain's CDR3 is CASSQKALRETYEQYF. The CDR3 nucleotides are TGCGCCAGCAGCCAAAAGGCCCTCCGGGAGACATACGAGCAGTACTTC.

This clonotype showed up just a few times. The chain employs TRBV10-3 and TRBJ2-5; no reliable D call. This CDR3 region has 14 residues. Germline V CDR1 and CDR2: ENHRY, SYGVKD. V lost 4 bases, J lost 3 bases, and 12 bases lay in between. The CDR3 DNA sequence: TGTGCCATCAGTGGAGGAAGCGAGAAAGAGACCCAGTACTTC. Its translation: CAISGGSEKETQYF.

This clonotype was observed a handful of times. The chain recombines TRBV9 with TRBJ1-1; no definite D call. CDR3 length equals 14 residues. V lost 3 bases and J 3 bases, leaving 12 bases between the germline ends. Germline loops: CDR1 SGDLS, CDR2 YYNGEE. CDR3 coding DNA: TGTGCCAGCAGCGCCAGTCGGGCGGACACTGAAGCTTTCTTT. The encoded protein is CASSASRADTEAFF. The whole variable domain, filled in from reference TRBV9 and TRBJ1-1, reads DSGVTQTPKHLITATGQRVTLRCSPRSGDLSVYWYQQSLDQGLQFLIQYYNGEERAKGNILERFSAQQFPDLHSELNLSSLELGDSALYFCASSASRADTEAFFGQGTRLTVV.

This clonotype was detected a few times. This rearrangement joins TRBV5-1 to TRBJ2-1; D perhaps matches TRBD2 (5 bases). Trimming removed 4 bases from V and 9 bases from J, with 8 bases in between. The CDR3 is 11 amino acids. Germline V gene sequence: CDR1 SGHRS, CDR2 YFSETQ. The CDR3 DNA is TGCGCCAGCAGCCGGGATTTTGAGCAGTTCTTC. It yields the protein CASSRDFEQFF.

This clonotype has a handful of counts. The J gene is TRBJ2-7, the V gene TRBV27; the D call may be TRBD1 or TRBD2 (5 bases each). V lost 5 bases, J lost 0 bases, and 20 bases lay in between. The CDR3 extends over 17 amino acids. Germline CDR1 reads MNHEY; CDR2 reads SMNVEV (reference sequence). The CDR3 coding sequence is TGTGCCAGCAGTCCGGGCCCCTCCGGGGCCCACTCCTACGAGCAGTACGTC. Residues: CASSPGPSGAHSYEQYV.

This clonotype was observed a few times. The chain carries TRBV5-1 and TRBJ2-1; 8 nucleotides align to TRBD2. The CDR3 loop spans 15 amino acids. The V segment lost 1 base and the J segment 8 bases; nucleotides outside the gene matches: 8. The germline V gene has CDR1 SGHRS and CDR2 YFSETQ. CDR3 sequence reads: CASSLSRGGFDEQFF. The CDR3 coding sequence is TGCGCCAGCAGCTTGTCACGGGGGGGCTTCGATGAGCAGTTCTTC.

CDR3 DNA sequence: TGCGCCAGCAGCCAAATCAGCGGGGGGGCGGATACGCAGTATTTT. Protein: CASSQISGGADTQYF. This chain joins TRBV4-1 and TRBJ2-3; 10 nucleotides line up with TRBD2. J was trimmed by 6 bases and V by 2 bases; bases with no gene match: 5. The CDR3 runs to 15 residues. Per the germline V gene, CDR1 is MGHRA and CDR2 is YSYEKL.

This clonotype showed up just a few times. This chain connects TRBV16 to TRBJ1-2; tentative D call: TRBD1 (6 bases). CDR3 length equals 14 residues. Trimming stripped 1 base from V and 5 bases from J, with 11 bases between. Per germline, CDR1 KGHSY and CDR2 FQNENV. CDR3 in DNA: TGTGCCAGCAGCCAATTGGGGGCCGGGTATGGCTACACCTTC. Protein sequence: CASSQLGAGYGYTF. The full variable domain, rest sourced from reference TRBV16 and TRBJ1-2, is GEEVAQTPKHLVRGEGQKAKLYCAPIKGHSYVFWYQQVLKNEFKFLISFQNENVFDETGMPKERFSAKCLPNSPCSLEIQATKLEDSAVYFCASSQLGAGYGYTFGSGTRLTVV.

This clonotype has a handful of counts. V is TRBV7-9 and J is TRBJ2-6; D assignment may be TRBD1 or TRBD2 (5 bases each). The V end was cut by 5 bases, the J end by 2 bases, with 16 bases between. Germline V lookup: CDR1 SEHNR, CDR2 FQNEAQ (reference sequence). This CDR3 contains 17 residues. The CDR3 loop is CASSPPEGFAGANVLTF. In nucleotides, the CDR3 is TGTGCCAGCAGCCCCCCTGAGGGGTTTGCTGGGGCCAACGTCCTGACTTTC.

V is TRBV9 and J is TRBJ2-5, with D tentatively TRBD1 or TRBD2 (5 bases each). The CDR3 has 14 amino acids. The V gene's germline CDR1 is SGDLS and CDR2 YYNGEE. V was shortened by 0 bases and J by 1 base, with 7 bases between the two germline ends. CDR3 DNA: TGTGCCAGCAGCGTAGGGGACCCCCAAGAGACCCAGTACTTC. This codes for CASSVGDPQETQYF. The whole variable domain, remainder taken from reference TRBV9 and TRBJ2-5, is DSGVTQTPKHLITATGQRVTLRCSPRSGDLSVYWYQQSLDQGLQFLIQYYNGEERAKGNILERFSAQQFPDLHSELNLSSLELGDSALYFCASSVGDPQETQYFGPGTRLLVL.

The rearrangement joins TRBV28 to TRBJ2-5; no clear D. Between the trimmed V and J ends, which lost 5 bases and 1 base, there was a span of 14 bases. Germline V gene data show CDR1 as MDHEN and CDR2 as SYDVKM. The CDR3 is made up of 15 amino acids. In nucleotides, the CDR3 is TGTGCCAGCAGTCAAGCAGCTAGGGCCCAAGAGACCCAGTACTTC. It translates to CASSQAARAQETQYF.